Included here is one T cell receptor (beta chain) sequence, with context. Generated by immunoSEQ multiplex PCR, the TCRdb table keeps only in-frame clones and is missing some. The table lists 100,000 to 150,000 clones, around 94% of them singletons. This entry is derived from a study of control samples from healthy donors and cancer patients. The germline V gene has CDR1 ENHRY and CDR2 SYGVKD. Trimming cost V 2 bases and J 0 bases, with 11 bases left between them. CDR3 length: 17 residues. Sequencing was carried out using PBMCs. The TCR comes from a man older than 75 with head and neck cancer. The gene calls are TRBV10-3 and TRBJ1-6, with D perhaps TRBD1 (6 bases). The CDR3 DNA reads TGTGCCATCAGTGAGACAGGGATGAGCTCCTATAATTCACCCCTCCACTTT. Translated: CAISETGMSSYNSPLHF.